The present T cell receptor (beta chain) was sequenced within a study of CD8+ T cells in alopecia areata. For the study at large: Those receiving the skin were approximately 7-11-week-old female C3H/HeJ mice, whose grafts came from 6-12-month-old C3H/HeJ donors with spontaneous alopecia.

Pooled cells of cutaneous lymph node origin were sorted on CD4, CD8alpha, NKG2D, NKG2ACE and other markers. It was cDNA, reverse transcribed from extracted RNA, that served as the sequencing template. Profiling relied on immunoSEQ multiplex PCR, and the TCRdb table lists in-frame clones only, not all of them. This sample has 290,000 or so clones, each found more than once. Overall study results and limits: Researchers reported that TCR sharing among patients proved less clear than in mice, possibly HLA-linked. Scalp samples also yield sequences from resident alphabeta T cells of normal skin.

Points on this clone: Its antigen is unknown. Genes and germline are mouse. Other DNA sequences in the sample encode the same CDR3.

This TCR was recovered from a C3H/HeJ mouse with alopecia areata. The MHC haplotype recorded for the strain is H2-k. Sequenced sample: CD4+ T cells sorted from a lymph node.

The sequenced part of the CDR3 DNA is TGTGCCTGGAGTCTGGGGCAAAAC. It codes for CAWSLGQN. The CDR3, in full, reads CAWSLGQNTLYF. The chain uses TRBV31 and TRBJ2-4; D not certain. With the read ending 4 residues before the CDR3 end, the germline J gene is used to fill in that end. Trimming cost V 0 bases and J 3 bases, with 4 bases left between them. This CDR3 is built from 12 residues. Germline CDR1 and CDR2: GKSSPN and SITVG.